This is a list of T cell receptor beta chains from one sample in a study of Ad26.COV2.S vaccination and SARS-CoV-2 variants. Generated by immunoSEQ multiplex PCR, the TCRdb table keeps only in-frame clones and is missing some. The table shows about 680,000 clones, with roughly 90% occurring only once. The starting material was peripheral blood, obtained in a trial of Ad26.COV2.S vaccine versus placebo. These TCRs come from a person aged 18-60 years who received the Ad26.COV2.S COVID-19 vaccine or a placebo. Each CDR3 is given with its conserved first and last residue. The D gene is left open where the match is weak.

D	V	length	J	CDR3
.	TRBV5-4	16	TRBJ2-6	CASSLGAGAGANVLTF
.	TRBV4-2	16	TRBJ2-7	CASSQDAGGDSYEQYF
TRBD1	TRBV6-5	14	TRBJ1-2	CASSYGGQSYGYTF
.	TRBV12-3/TRBV12-4	13	TRBJ1-1	CASSLQGSAEAFF
TRBD2	TRBV10-3	13	TRBJ2-7	CAISGPSGYEQYF
.	TRBV10-3	14	TRBJ1-5	CATQLGLAEGVKYF
.	TRBV2	11	TRBJ1-1	CASTWGTEAFF
.	TRBV5-7	16	TRBJ1-6	CASSLGRTDLGSPLHF
.	TRBV13	12	TRBJ2-7	CASSHTSYEQYF
.	TRBV19	11	TRBJ1-5	CASSTGSLQHF
TRBD1	TRBV5-6	13	TRBJ1-1	CASSSDRDTEAFF
TRBD2	TRBV29-1	13	TRBJ2-7	CSVVAGGSYEQYF
TRBD2	TRBV18	12	TRBJ2-7	CASTSGSYEQYF
TRBD1	TRBV3-1/TRBV3-2	15	TRBJ1-5	CASSQRGQGVQPQHF
TRBD2	TRBV5-1	16	TRBJ2-1	CASSLAGPGGPNEQFF
.	TRBV18	14	TRBJ2-7	CASSPPGTRYEQYF
.	TRBV7-9	13	TRBJ1-3	CASSPSSGNTIYF
.	TRBV5-1	14	TRBJ2-2	CASSLPSNTGELFF
TRBD1	TRBV10-3	13	TRBJ1-2	CAIRYLQGEGYTF
TRBD1	TRBV3-1/TRBV3-2	15	TRBJ2-7	CASSPWDSRGREQYF
.	TRBV27	13	TRBJ2-7	CASKLWGSYEQYF
TRBD2	TRBV5-1	15	TRBJ2-7	CASSPGTSGPSEQYF
.	TRBV2	14	TRBJ2-7	CASSEGTLGSEQYF
TRBD2	TRBV27	15	TRBJ2-7	CASSLRTSGAYEQYF
TRBD2	TRBV7-2	14	TRBJ2-1	CASRPGTSWHEQFF
.	TRBV27	13	TRBJ1-5	CASSYRSNQPQHF
.	TRBV15	14	TRBJ2-7	CATSRDFPSYEQYF
.	TRBV6-6	11	TRBJ1-2	CASNTGSGYTF
.	TRBV24-1	13	TRBJ1-3	CATRRAAGNTIYF
.	TRBV12-3/TRBV12-4	12	TRBJ2-5	CASSPWRETQYF
.	TRBV19	15	TRBJ1-3	CASSFDSTSGNTIYF
.	TRBV2	12	TRBJ2-7	CASSEQGLEQYF
.	TRBV30	12	TRBJ1-1	CAWSPVRSEAFF
.	TRBV6-4	14	TRBJ1-6	CASFRQALGSPLHF
.	TRBV10-3	16	TRBJ1-3	CAISDPRAPSRNTIYF
.	TRBV30	17	TRBJ2-6	CAWSVPPHRAGANVLTF
.	TRBV18	15	TRBJ1-1	CASSPPLGPDTEAFF
.	TRBV5-1	15	TRBJ1-4	CASSLDYPRREKLFF
.	TRBV10-3	13	TRBJ1-3	CAISGQIGNTIYF
.	TRBV6-5	14	TRBJ2-1	CASITAGLGDEQFF
TRBD2	TRBV5-1	17	TRBJ2-1	CASSLGTSGSTYNEQFF
.	TRBV18	15	TRBJ1-1	CASSPRSEPGFGTFF
.	TRBV29-1	12	TRBJ1-1	CSVELANTEAFF
.	TRBV14	14	TRBJ1-4	CASSPQGWDEKLFF
.	TRBV7-9	12	TRBJ1-2	CAFDRFEKGYTF
TRBD1	TRBV19	18	TRBJ1-2	CASKGDRGPYPANYGYTF